This is a list of T cell receptor beta chains from one sample in a study of blood T cell repertoires in COVID-19. Assay used: immunoSEQ multiplex PCR; TCRdb lists only in-frame clones, some missing. The repertoire consists of a few hundred thousand clones, with nearly 90% occurring once and the leading ten covering about 1%. The material sequenced was peripheral blood. The origin of the receptors is a woman between 35 and 50 years old with COVID-19, enrolled during active disease. The CDR3 runs from the conserved cysteine through the conserved F or W. D genes are given only for firm matches. Expanded clones are given a class, and other clones once, few, many or no size at all.

abundance,d_gene,len,v_gene,j_gene,CDR3aa,CDR3nt
-,-,15,TRBV19,TRBJ2-2,CASSSGQSNTGELFF,TGTGCCAGTAGTAGTGGGCAGTCGAACACCGGGGAGCTGTTTTTT
-,-,15,TRBV6-4,TRBJ2-6,CASTPGSSGANVLTF,TGTGCCAGCACTCCAGGGTCCTCTGGGGCCAACGTCCTGACTTTC
-,TRBD1,15,TRBV6-2/TRBV6-3,TRBJ1-1,CASSYSGTGGTEAFF,TGTGCCAGCAGTTACTCAGGGACAGGGGGCACTGAAGCTTTCTTT
-,TRBD1,15,TRBV10-3,TRBJ1-2,CAISENQGAATGYTF,TGTGCCATCAGTGAGAATCAGGGGGCGGCTACTGGCTACACCTTC
-,-,14,TRBV4-3,TRBJ1-2,CASSPQTGEDGYTF,TGCGCCAGCAGCCCACAGACGGGAGAGGATGGCTACACCTTC
once,-,14,TRBV5-8,TRBJ2-7,CASSLGQPSYEQYF,TGTGCCAGCAGCTTGGGACAGCCGTCCTACGAGCAGTACTTC
-,TRBD2,13,TRBV30,TRBJ2-2,CAWGTKGAGELFF,TGTGCCTGGGGGACTAAAGGGGCCGGGGAGCTGTTTTTT
-,-,13,TRBV6-1,TRBJ1-5,CASGLRPNQPQHF,TGTGCCAGCGGCCTTCGCCCCAATCAGCCCCAGCATTTT
-,-,16,TRBV5-4,TRBJ1-6,CASSLGAGGGNSPLHF,TGTGCCAGCAGCTTGGGCGCGGGGGGAGGGAATTCACCCCTCCACTTT
-,-,17,TRBV10-3,TRBJ2-3,CAISVAHGGTLTDTQYF,TGTGCCATCAGTGTAGCACATGGGGGGACCCTAACAGATACGCAGTATTTT
once,-,14,TRBV9,TRBJ1-2,CASSVDTVPYGYTF,TGTGCCAGCAGCGTAGATACGGTCCCCTATGGCTACACCTTC
-,-,11,TRBV7-9,TRBJ2-5,CASSPQETQYF,TGTGCCAGCAGCCCCCAGGAGACCCAGTACTTC
once,TRBD1,14,TRBV2,TRBJ2-5,CASRDGTALETQYF,TGTGCCAGCAGGGACGGGACAGCCTTGGAGACCCAGTACTTC
-,-,11,TRBV19,TRBJ1-3,CASNTGNTIYF,TGTGCCAGCAACACTGGAAACACCATATATTTT
-,-,15,TRBV18,TRBJ2-2,CASSPLGEGTGELFF,TGTGCCAGCTCACCTCTCGGGGAAGGTACCGGGGAGCTGTTTTTT
-,TRBD1,17,TRBV7-2,TRBJ1-6,CASSALQTGNYNSPLHF,TGTGCCAGCAGCGCGCTTCAGACAGGGAACTATAATTCACCCCTCCACTTT
-,-,13,TRBV5-1,TRBJ2-1,CASSLGHPNEQFF,TGCGCCAGCAGCTTGGGGCATCCGAATGAGCAGTTCTTC
-,TRBD2,18,TRBV4-1,TRBJ2-5,CASSRLLAGEPFQETQYF,TGCGCCAGCAGCCGCCTACTAGCGGGAGAGCCATTCCAAGAGACCCAGTACTTC
-,-,13,TRBV19,TRBJ2-3,CASRGSSTDTQYF,TGTGCCTCCCGGGGGTCTAGCACAGATACGCAGTATTTT
-,-,15,TRBV2,TRBJ1-1,CASSDGRLMNTEAFF,TGTGCCAGCAGTGACGGTCGCCTCATGAACACTGAAGCTTTCTTT
-,-,15,TRBV6-4,TRBJ2-1,CASSALESSYNEQFF,TGTGCCAGCAGTGCCCTAGAGAGCTCCTACAATGAGCAGTTCTTC
-,-,14,TRBV15,TRBJ1-1,CATSRDVGATEAFF,TGTGCCACCAGCAGAGATGTAGGAGCGACTGAAGCTTTCTTT
-,-,13,TRBV5-1,TRBJ2-7,CASSLVVPYEQYF,TGCGCCAGCAGCTTGGTAGTCCCGTACGAGCAGTACTTC
-,TRBD1,15,TRBV6-2/TRBV6-3,TRBJ2-7,CASSGRDREWYEQYF,TGTGCCAGCAGTGGCCGGGACAGGGAGTGGTACGAGCAGTACTTC
-,TRBD1,17,TRBV7-2,TRBJ1-6,CASSLLRDSRRNSPLHF,TGTGCCAGCAGCTTACTTCGGGACAGCAGGCGGAATTCACCCCTCCACTTT
-,-,15,TRBV5-1,TRBJ1-2,CASSLEATVPYGYTF,TGCGCCAGCAGCTTGGAAGCGACAGTACCCTATGGCTACACCTTC
-,TRBD2,16,TRBV27,TRBJ2-6,CASRRGWISGANVLTF,TGTGCCAGCAGGCGGGGGTGGATCTCTGGGGCCAACGTCCTGACTTTC
-,TRBD1,15,TRBV28,TRBJ1-4,CASSFPGRGNEKLFF,TGTGCCAGCAGTTTCCCGGGCAGGGGGAATGAAAAACTGTTTTTT
-,TRBD1,15,TRBV7-2,TRBJ2-1,CASKLTGAAYNEQFF,TGTGCCAGCAAACTAACAGGGGCAGCATACAATGAGCAGTTCTTC
-,TRBD1,15,TRBV28,TRBJ2-7,CASSFDRGAGYEQYF,TGTGCCAGCAGTTTTGACAGGGGGGCGGGCTACGAGCAGTACTTC
-,-,14,TRBV28,TRBJ1-3,CASTPPGSGNTIYF,TGTGCCAGCACACCCCCGGGCTCTGGAAACACCATATATTTT
-,-,16,TRBV9,TRBJ1-4,CASSVGIHARDEKLFF,TGTGCCAGCAGCGTAGGGATTCACGCCAGGGATGAAAAACTGTTTTTT
-,-,16,TRBV5-5,TRBJ2-2,CASRTGGGVNTGELFF,TGTGCCAGCAGAACGGGTGGAGGGGTTAACACCGGGGAGCTGTTTTTT
-,-,14,TRBV6-6,TRBJ2-7,CASSYSEVANEQYF,TGTGCCAGCAGTTACTCGGAGGTAGCTAACGAGCAGTACTTC
-,-,16,TRBV9,TRBJ1-2,CASSPTPSPGNYGYTF,TGTGCCAGCAGCCCTACTCCTTCCCCGGGTAACTATGGCTACACCTTC
-,TRBD1,14,TRBV29-1,TRBJ1-3,CSVEDRSSGNTIYF,TGCAGCGTTGAGGACAGGAGCTCTGGAAACACCATATATTTT
few,TRBD1,13,TRBV24-1,TRBJ2-7,CATGGRGRKEQYF,TGTGCCACCGGAGGAAGGGGGCGGAAGGAGCAGTACTTC
-,-,13,TRBV28,TRBJ1-1,CASSLYTDTEAFF,TGTGCCAGCAGTCTATACACAGACACTGAAGCTTTCTTT
-,TRBD2,18,TRBV28,TRBJ2-1,CASSFSLGSGSAYNEQFF,TGTGCCAGCAGTTTTTCCTTGGGTAGCGGGAGCGCTTACAATGAGCAGTTCTTC
-,-,13,TRBV9,TRBJ1-1,CASSVGANTEAFF,TGTGCCAGCAGCGTGGGGGCCAACACTGAAGCTTTCTTT
-,TRBD1,16,TRBV5-4,TRBJ1-6,CASSLGPGTASSPLHF,TGTGCCAGCAGCTTGGGGCCCGGGACAGCATCTTCACCCCTCCACTTT
-,TRBD1,21,TRBV9,TRBJ1-1,CASSATILDRANGGGGTEAFF,TGTGCCAGCAGCGCTACAATCCTGGACAGGGCGAATGGGGGAGGGGGCACTGAAGCTTTCTTT
-,-,11,TRBV28,TRBJ1-2,CASRLLGGYTF,TGTGCCAGCAGACTACTAGGCGGCTACACCTTC
once,-,14,TRBV27,TRBJ1-3,CASSATSSGNTIYF,TGTGCCAGCAGCGCAACGAGCTCTGGAAACACCATATATTTT